The 10 T cell receptor beta chains listed next were all sequenced from one sample in a study of shared clonotypes between healthy human individuals (dated by TCRdb to 2020 to 2022). The protocol used for the library was the immunoSEQ multiplex PCR assay. Held by TCRdb, this immuneACCESS table contains in-frame sequences only and omits some clones. Under half of the omission traces to an unresolved V gene where checked; the cause of the rest is unknown. Within this sample are about 2.1 million clones, with approximately 94% of them counted one time only. The biggest ten clones account for over 1.5% of the sample. CD8 naive samples were CD45RO-negative cells positively selected for CCR7, giving a CD45RA+CCR7+ population that excluded TemRA cells. Input material: naive CD8+ T cells from PBMCs. What this sample's cell subset or site label stands for: CD45RA+CCR7+. These receptors came from a man aged 18 to 30 in good health. Some clones in this sample may be carry-over from other donors' samples.

This chain links TRBV27 with TRBJ2-3; unclear D gene. The germline gives CDR1 MNHEY, CDR2 SMNVEV (reference sequence). V was pared by 0 bases and J by 6 bases, with 7 bases between. The CDR3 runs 13 residues. The CDR3 sequence: CASSLSVADTQYF. The CDR3 DNA follows: TGTGCCAGCAGTTTATCGGTTGCGGATACGCAGTATTTT.

The chain's CDR3 is CASSEAGNTIYF. The CDR3 DNA follows: TGTGCCAGCAGTGAAGCTGGAAACACCATATATTTT. V is TRBV25-1 and J is TRBJ1-3; D uncertain. The germline V gene encodes CDR1 MGHDK and CDR2 SYGVNS. The V end was cut by 2 bases, the J end by 2 bases, with 1 base between. The CDR3 has 12 residues.

The genes are TRBV21-1 and TRBJ1-5; the D call of TRBD1 is as the table states it, not checked on the DNA. TRBV21-1 is noted as a pseudogene. There are 14 residues in the CDR3. The CDR3 reads CASSKGQFNQPQHF. The CDR3 DNA sequence: TGTGCCAGCAGCAAGGGACAGTTCAATCAGCCCCAGCATTTT.

This clone was seen a few times. The chain has TRBV10-2 and TRBJ1-5; D remains ambiguous. Germline CDR1 WSHSY, CDR2 SAAADI. The CDR3 spans 15 residues. Deletions cut 8 bases from V and 1 base from J, with 15 bases between. DNA of the CDR3: TGCGCCAGCCGCGACCGGGCTGGCAGCAATCAGCCCCAGCATTTT. Protein product: CASRDRAGSNQPQHF.

V usage is TRBV27 and J usage is TRBJ1-4; D call uncertain. Germline V gives CDR1 MNHEY, CDR2 SMNVEV (reference sequence). The CDR3 totals 15 residues. Trimming removed 5 bases from V and 0 bases from J, with 10 bases in between. CDR3 bases: TGTGCCAGCAGTCGAGCACAAGCAACTAATGAAAAACTGTTTTTT. Translating it yields CASSRAQATNEKLFF. The full variable domain, its missing parts supplied by reference TRBV27 and TRBJ1-4, is EAQVTQNPRYLITVTGKKLTVTCSQNMNHEYMSWYRQDPGLGLRQIYYSMNVEVTDKGDVPEGYKVSRKEKRNFPLILESPSPNQTSLYFCASSRAQATNEKLFFGSGTQLSVL.

The CDR3 protein is CASSQLHTGELFF. The CDR3 region has the DNA TGCGCCAGCAGCCAACTTCATACGGGGGAGCTGTTTTTT. The J gene is TRBJ2-2, the V gene TRBV4-1; D remains ambiguous. Trimming took 2 bases from V and 8 from J, leaving 9 bases between them. Per germline, CDR1 MGHRA and CDR2 YSYEKL. CDR3 length: 13 amino acids.

The genes are TRBV11-3 and TRBJ2-7; 8 bases agree with TRBD2. The CDR3 has 14 residues. Trimming took 1 base from V and 3 from J; bases not matched to a gene: 2. CDR1 and CDR2 from the germline V gene are SGHNT and YENEEA. This chain's CDR3 is CASSLAGGRYEQYF. The CDR3 region has the DNA TGTGCCAGCAGCTTAGCGGGAGGGCGCTACGAGCAGTACTTC.

The chain combines TRBV9 with TRBJ2-1, with TRBD1 matching 8 bases. In germline, CDR1 is SGDLS, CDR2 YYNGEE. The CDR3 length is 11 residues. Trimming removed 3 bases from V and 12 bases from J; junction bases left unmatched: 2. CDR3 sequence reads: CASSAGTGQFF. CDR3 DNA sequence: TGTGCCAGCAGCGCCGGGACAGGGCAGTTCTTC. Drawing the rest from reference TRBV9 and TRBJ2-1, the complete variable domain is DSGVTQTPKHLITATGQRVTLRCSPRSGDLSVYWYQQSLDQGLQFLIQYYNGEERAKGNILERFSAQQFPDLHSELNLSSLELGDSALYFCASSAGTGQFFGPGTRLTVL.

This rearrangement joins TRBV29-1 to TRBJ2-3, with a possible D match to TRBD1 (5 bases). Trimming removed 1 base at V and 7 bases at J, with 18 bases between. Germline lookup yields CDR1 SQVTM and CDR2 ANQGSEA. This CDR3 comprises 15 residues. As DNA, the CDR3 is TGCAGCGTTGAAGTCATAGGGGCGCTAGTAAATACGCAGTATTTT. Its protein product is CSVEVIGALVNTQYF.

This chain links TRBV6-1 with TRBJ2-1, with 11 bases identical to TRBD2. Germline V gene data show CDR1 as MNHNS and CDR2 as SASEGT. The CDR3 is 15 residues long. V was pared by 2 bases and J by 5 bases, with 2 bases of the junction left unmatched. The CDR3 spells CASSERLAGNNEQFF. The CDR3 region has the DNA TGTGCCAGCAGTGAACGACTAGCGGGAAACAATGAGCAGTTCTTC.